A single sample gave rise to the 8 T cell receptor beta chains below, sequenced in a study of T cell changes during pregnancy in multiple sclerosis. Generated by immunoSEQ multiplex PCR, the TCRdb table keeps only in-frame clones and is missing some. The sample has 100,000 or so clones, less than 95% seen once. Sequenced here: peripheral blood, sampled in the second trimester of pregnancy. The receptors come from a female donor in good health, enrolled as a control in a pregnancy study.

The CDR3 protein is CASSENRAEYEQYF. CDR3 coding DNA: TGTGCCAGCAGTGAAAACAGGGCTGAGTACGAGCAGTACTTC. This chain links TRBV25-1 with TRBJ2-7; TRBD1 might be the D (6 bases). CDR3 length equals 14 residues. The germline CDR1 and CDR2 sequences are MGHDK and SYGVNS. Trimming stripped 2 bases from V and 4 bases from J, with 12 bases between.

V and J are TRBV25-1 and TRBJ1-1; no clear D. Germline values: CDR1 MGHDK, CDR2 SYGVNS. V shed 3 bases and J shed 3 bases, with 14 bases lying between them. The CDR3 is 15 residues long. The CDR3, as DNA: TGTGCCAGCAGTGATGCTCCGGGATTCGACACTGAAGCTTTCTTT. It codes for CASSDAPGFDTEAFF.

This clone was seen a handful of times. CDR3 in DNA: TGTGCCAGCACCGATTTGACGACAAACGAGCAGTACTTC. It encodes CASTDLTTNEQYF. The gene calls are TRBV9 and TRBJ2-7; D is unclear. CDR3 length: 13 residues. Trimming cost V 6 bases and J 5 bases, with 15 bases left between them. Germline lookup yields CDR1 SGDLS and CDR2 YYNGEE.

The chain couples TRBV6-1 to TRBJ1-2; TRBD1 is a possible D gene (5 bases). Germline V CDR1 and CDR2: MNHNS, SASEGT. V was cut by 2 bases and J by 8 bases, with 9 bases left in between. The CDR3 totals 12 residues. The CDR3 DNA sequence: TGTGCCAGCAGTGAAAGGGCAGGGGGCTACACCTTC. Encoded protein: CASSERAGGYTF.

The rearrangement links TRBV7-2 to TRBJ2-3; 11 bases are a match to TRBD2. Germline loops: CDR1 SGHTA, CDR2 FQGNSA. The CDR3 loop spans 15 amino acids. Losses at the gene ends were 7 bases for V and 4 bases for J; bases not matched to a gene: 7. CDR3: CASTSLAGGPDTQYF. CDR3 coding DNA: TGTGCCAGCACCTCCCTAGCGGGGGGCCCAGATACGCAGTATTTT. The whole variable domain, filled in from reference TRBV7-2 and TRBJ2-3, reads GAGVSQSPSNKVTEKGKDVELRCDPISGHTALYWYRQSLGQGLEFLIYFQGNSAPDKSGLPSDRFSAERTGGSVSTLTIQRTQQEDSAVYLCASTSLAGGPDTQYFGPGTRLTVL.

Worth noting for this clone: This sample includes further DNA sequences coding for the same CDR3. The gene calls are TRBV6-1 and TRBJ2-7, with a tentative D call TRBD1 (5 bases). The germline gives CDR1 MNHNS, CDR2 SASEGT. The V gene lost 2 bases and the J gene lost 2 bases, with 7 bases spanning the gap. This CDR3 is built from 13 residues. The CDR3 bases are TGTGCCAGCAGTGAAAGGGGCCCCTACGAGCAGTACTTC. Protein product: CASSERGPYEQYF.

CDR3 DNA sequence: TGTGCCAGCAGCCGAAGTCGGGACTCACGTTACCAAGAGACCCAGTACTTC. As protein: CASSRSRDSRYQETQYF. The chain combines TRBV11-2 with TRBJ2-5, with a tentative D call TRBD2 (6 bases). Germline V CDR1 and CDR2: SGHAT, FQNNGV. V lost 5 bases to trimming and J lost 0 bases, with 19 bases between them. This CDR3 comprises 17 residues.

The V gene is TRBV9, the J gene TRBJ2-3; TRBD2 is a possible D gene (5 bases). Trimming took off 0 bases at V and 0 bases at J, with 8 bases between the two ends. The CDR3 sequence is 15 residues long. Per the germline V gene, CDR1 is SGDLS and CDR2 is YYNGEE. The CDR3 DNA sequence: TGTGCCAGCAGCGTAGAGGGAGCCAGCACAGATACGCAGTATTTT. Translated: CASSVEGASTDTQYF.